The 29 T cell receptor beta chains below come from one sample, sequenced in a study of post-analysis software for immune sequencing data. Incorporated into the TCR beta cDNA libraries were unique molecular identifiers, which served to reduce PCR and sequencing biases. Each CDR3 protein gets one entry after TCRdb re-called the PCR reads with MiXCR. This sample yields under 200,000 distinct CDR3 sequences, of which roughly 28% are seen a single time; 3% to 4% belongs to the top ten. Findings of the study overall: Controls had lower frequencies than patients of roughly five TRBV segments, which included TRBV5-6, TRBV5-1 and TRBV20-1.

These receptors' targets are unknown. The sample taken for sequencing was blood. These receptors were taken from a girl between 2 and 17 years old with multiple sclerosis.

The CDR3 DNA follows: TGCGCCAGCAGCTTGGGGGGTCCCTCCTACGAGCAGTACTTC. This sequence encodes CASSLGGPSYEQYF. This chain uses TRBV5-1 with TRBJ2-7; D gene ambiguous. The V end was cut by 0 bases, the J end by 0 bases, with 7 bases between. Germline V gives CDR1 SGHRS, CDR2 YFSETQ. The CDR3 consists of 14 residues.

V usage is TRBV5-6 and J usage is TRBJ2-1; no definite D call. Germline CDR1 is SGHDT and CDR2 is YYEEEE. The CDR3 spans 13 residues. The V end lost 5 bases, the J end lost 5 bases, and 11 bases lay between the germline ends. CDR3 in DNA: TGTGCCAGCAGTAGTATCTCTCACAATGAGCAGTTCTTC. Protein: CASSSISHNEQFF.

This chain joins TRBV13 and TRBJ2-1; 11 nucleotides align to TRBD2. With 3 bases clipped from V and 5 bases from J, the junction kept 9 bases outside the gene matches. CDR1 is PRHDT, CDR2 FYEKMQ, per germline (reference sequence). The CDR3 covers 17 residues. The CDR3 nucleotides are TGTGCCAGCAGCTTTTACCTTAGCGGGGGGGCCCACAATGAGCAGTTCTTC. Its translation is CASSFYLSGGAHNEQFF.

CDR3 sequence reads: CASSPQTKVQTRAFF. CDR3 in DNA: TGTGCCAGCAGCCCACAAACGAAAGTCCAAACCCGGGCTTTCTTT. V gene TRBV27 combines with J gene TRBJ1-1; D is ambiguous. Trimming pared 6 bases from V and 11 bases from J, leaving 25 bases between. CDR1 is MNHEY and CDR2 is SMNVEV in the germline V gene (reference sequence). This CDR3 has 15 amino acids.

CDR3 sequence: CASSLWGTYNEQFF. CDR3 sequence (DNA): TGTGCCAGCAGCTTATGGGGGACCTACAATGAGCAGTTCTTC. The J gene is TRBJ2-1, the V gene TRBV7-2; possibly TRBD1 or TRBD2 for D (5 bases each). CDR1 is SGHTA, CDR2 FQGNSA, per germline. The CDR3 is 14 amino acids. V dropped 2 bases and J dropped 2 bases, with 7 bases sitting between them.

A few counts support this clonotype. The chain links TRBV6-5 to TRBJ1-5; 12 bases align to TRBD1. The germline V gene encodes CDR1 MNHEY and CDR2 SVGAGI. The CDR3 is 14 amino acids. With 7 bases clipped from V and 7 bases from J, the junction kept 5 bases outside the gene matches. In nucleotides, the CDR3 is TGTGCCAGCAAGGGACAGGGGGCGGAACAGCCCCAGCATTTT. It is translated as CASKGQGAEQPQHF.

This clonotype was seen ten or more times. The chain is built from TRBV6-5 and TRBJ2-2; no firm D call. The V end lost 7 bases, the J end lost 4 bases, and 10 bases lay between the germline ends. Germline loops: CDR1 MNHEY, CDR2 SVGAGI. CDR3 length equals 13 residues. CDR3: CASIVGSTGELFF. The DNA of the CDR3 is TGTGCCAGCATTGTTGGATCCACCGGGGAGCTGTTTTTT.

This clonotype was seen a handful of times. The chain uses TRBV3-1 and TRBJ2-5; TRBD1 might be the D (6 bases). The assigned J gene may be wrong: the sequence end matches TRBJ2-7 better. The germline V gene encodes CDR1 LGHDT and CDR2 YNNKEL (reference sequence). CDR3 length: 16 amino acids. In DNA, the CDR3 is TGTGCCAGCAGCCAAGCACCCGGGACAAGGTCGAGCGAGCAGTACTTC. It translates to CASSQAPGTRSSEQYF.

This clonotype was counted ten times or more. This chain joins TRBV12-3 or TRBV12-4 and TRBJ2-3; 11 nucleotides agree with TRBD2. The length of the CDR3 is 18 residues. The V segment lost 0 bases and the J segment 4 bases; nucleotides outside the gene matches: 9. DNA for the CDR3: TGTGCCAGCAGTTTAGCAGACTGGCTAGCGGGGGGTCCAGATACGCAGTATTTT. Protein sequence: CASSLADWLAGGPDTQYF.

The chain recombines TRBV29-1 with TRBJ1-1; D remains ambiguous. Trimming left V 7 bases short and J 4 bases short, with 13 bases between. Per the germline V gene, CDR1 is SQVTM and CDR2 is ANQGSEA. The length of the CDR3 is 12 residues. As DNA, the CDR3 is TGCAGCGCTAAGACATCGAGCACTGAAGCTTTCTTT. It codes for CSAKTSSTEAFF.

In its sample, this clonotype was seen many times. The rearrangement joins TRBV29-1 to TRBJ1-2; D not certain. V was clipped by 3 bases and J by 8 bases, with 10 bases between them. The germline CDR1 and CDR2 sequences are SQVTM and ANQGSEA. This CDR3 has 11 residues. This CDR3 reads CSVDRGSGYTF. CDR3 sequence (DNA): TGCAGCGTTGATCGCGGATCCGGCTACACCTTC. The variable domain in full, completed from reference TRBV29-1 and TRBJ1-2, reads SAVISQKPSRDICQRGTSLTIQCQVDSQVTMMFWYRQQPGQSLTLIATANQGSEATYESGFVIDKFPISRPNLTFSTLTVSNMSPEDSSIYLCSVDRGSGYTFGSGTRLTVV.

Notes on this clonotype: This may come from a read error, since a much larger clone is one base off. This CDR3 reads CASSHSSGVYEQYF. CDR3 in DNA: TGCGCCAGCAGTCACTCTAGCGGGGTGTATGAGCAGTACTTC. The V gene is TRBV10-1, the J gene TRBJ2-5, with TRBD2 matching over 9 bases. Germline V gene lookup returns CDR1 WNHNN and CDR2 SYGVQD (reference sequence). The CDR3 sequence is 14 residues long. The ends lost 5 bases at V and 11 bases at J; junction bases unmatched: 12.

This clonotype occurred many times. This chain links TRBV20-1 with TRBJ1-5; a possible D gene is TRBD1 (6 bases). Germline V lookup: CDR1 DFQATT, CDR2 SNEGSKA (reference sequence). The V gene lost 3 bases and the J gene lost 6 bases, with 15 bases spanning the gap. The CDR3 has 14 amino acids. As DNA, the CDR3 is TGCAGTGCTAGGGGGGCGGGAAGAGGTCAGCCCCAGCATTTT. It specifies CSARGAGRGQPQHF.

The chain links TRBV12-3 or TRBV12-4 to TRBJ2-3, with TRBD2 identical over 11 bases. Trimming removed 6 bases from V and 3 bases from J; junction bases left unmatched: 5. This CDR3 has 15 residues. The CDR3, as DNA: TGTGCCAGCAGGGGACTAGCGGAACGTACAGATACGCAGTATTTT. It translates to CASRGLAERTDTQYF.

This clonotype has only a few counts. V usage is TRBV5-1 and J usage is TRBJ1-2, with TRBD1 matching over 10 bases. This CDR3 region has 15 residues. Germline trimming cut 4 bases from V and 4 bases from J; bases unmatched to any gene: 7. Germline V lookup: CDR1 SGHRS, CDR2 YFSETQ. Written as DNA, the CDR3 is TGCGCCAGCAGCCCCGGACAGGGGGGTTCCTATGGCTACACCTTC. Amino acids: CASSPGQGGSYGYTF.

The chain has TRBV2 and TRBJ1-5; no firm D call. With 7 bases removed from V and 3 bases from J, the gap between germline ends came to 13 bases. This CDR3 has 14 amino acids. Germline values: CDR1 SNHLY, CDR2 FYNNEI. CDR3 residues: CASKRTGDNQPQHF. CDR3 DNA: TGTGCCAGCAAACGGACGGGAGACAATCAGCCCCAGCATTTT.

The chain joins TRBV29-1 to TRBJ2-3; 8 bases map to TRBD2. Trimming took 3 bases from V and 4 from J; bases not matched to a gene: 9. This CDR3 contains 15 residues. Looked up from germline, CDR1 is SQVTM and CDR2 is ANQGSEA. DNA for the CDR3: TGCAGCGTTGAGTACCGGGGGGGCGACTCAGATACGCAGTATTTT. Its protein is CSVEYRGGDSDTQYF.

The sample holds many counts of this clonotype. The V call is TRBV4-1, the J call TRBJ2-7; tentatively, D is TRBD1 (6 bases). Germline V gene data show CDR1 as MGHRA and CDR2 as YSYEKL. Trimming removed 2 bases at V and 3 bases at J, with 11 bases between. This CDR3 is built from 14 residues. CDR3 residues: CASSQNTGIYEQYF. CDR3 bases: TGCGCCAGCAGCCAAAACACAGGGATCTACGAGCAGTACTTC.

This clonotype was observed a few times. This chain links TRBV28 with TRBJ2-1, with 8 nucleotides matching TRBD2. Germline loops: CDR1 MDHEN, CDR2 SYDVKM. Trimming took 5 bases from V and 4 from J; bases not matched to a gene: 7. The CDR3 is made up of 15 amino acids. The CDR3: CASSGSGRRYNEQFF. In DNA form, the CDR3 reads TGTGCCAGCAGTGGGAGCGGGAGAAGGTACAATGAGCAGTTCTTC.

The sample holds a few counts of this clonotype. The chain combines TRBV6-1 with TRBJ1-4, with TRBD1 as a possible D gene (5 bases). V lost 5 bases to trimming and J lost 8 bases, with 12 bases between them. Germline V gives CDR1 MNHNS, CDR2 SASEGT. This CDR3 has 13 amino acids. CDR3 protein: CASSTRDGEKLFF. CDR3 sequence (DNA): TGTGCCAGCAGTACTCGGGACGGGGAAAAACTGTTTTTT.

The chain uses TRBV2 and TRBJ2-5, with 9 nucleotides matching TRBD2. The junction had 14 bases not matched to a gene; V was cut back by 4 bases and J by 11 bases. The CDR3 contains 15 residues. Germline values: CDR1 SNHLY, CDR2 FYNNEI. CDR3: CASSVLASGAREQYF. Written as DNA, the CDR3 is TGTGCCAGCAGTGTGTTGGCTAGCGGGGCACGTGAGCAGTACTTC.

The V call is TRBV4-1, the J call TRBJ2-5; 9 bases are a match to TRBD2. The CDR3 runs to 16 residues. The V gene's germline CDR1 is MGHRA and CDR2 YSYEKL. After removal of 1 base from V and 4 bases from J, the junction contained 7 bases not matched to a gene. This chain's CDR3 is CASSQVIAGEGETQYF. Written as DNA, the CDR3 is TGCGCCAGCAGCCAAGTGATAGCGGGAGAGGGAGAGACCCAGTACTTC.

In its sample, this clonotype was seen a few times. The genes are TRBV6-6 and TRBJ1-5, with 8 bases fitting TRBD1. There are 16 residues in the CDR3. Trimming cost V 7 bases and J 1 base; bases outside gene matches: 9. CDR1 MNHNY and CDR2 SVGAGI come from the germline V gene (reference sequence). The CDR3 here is CASKELGTGSNQPQHF. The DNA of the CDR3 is TGTGCCAGCAAAGAACTCGGGACAGGAAGCAATCAGCCCCAGCATTTT.

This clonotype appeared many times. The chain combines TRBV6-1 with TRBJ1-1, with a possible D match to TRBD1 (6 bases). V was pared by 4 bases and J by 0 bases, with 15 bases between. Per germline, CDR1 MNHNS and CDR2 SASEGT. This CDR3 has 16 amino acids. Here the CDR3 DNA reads TGTGCCAGCAGTGGGGGGGGCTACAGGGTGAACACTGAAGCTTTCTTT. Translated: CASSGGGYRVNTEAFF.

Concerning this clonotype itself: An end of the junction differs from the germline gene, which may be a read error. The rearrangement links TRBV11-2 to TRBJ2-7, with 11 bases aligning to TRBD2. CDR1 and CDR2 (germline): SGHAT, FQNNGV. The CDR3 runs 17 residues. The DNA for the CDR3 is TGTGTCAGCAGCTTGGACCTTAGCGGGAGGGCCGGGAATGAGCAGTACTTC. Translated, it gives CVSSLDLSGRAGNEQYF.

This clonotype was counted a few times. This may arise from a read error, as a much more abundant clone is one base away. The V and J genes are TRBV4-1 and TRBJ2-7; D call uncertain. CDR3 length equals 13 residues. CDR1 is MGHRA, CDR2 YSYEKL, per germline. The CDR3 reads CANSQGWDYEQYF. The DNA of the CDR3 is TGCGCCAACAGCCAAGGGTGGGACTACGAGCAGTACTTC.

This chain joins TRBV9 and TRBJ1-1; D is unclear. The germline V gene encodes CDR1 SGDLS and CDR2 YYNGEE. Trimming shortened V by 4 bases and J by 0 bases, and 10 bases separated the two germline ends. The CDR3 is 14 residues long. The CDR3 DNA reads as TGTGCCAGCAGCCCGAGCAGCTTGAACACTGAAGCTTTCTTT. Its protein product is CASSPSSLNTEAFF. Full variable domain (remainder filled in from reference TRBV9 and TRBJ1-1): DSGVTQTPKHLITATGQRVTLRCSPRSGDLSVYWYQQSLDQGLQFLIQYYNGEERAKGNILERFSAQQFPDLHSELNLSSLELGDSALYFCASSPSSLNTEAFFGQGTRLTVV.

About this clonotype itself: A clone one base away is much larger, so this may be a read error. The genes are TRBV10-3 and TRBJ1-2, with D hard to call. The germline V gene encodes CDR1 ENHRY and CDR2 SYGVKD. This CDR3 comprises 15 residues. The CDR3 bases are TGTGCCATCAGTGAGTCGGGCAGGTTCGGCTATGGCCACACCTTC. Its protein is CAISESGRFGYGHTF.

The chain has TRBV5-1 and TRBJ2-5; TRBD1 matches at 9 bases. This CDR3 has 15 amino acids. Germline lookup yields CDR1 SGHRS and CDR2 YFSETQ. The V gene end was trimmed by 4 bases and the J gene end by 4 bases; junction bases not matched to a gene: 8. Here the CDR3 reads CASSGGATGGETQYF. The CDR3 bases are TGCGCCAGCAGCGGGGGGGCGACAGGGGGAGAGACCCAGTACTTC. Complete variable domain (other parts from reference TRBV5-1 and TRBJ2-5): KAGVTQTPRYLIKTRGQQVTLSCSPISGHRSVSWYQQTPGQGLQFLFEYFSETQRNKGNFPGRFSGRQFSNSRSEMNVSTLELGDSALYLCASSGGATGGETQYFGPGTRLLVL.